This TCR beta chain was sequenced for a study of PD-1 blockade in classical Hodgkin lymphoma. Study observations and caveats: By cycle point C4D1, TCR diversity had risen significantly in CD4+ cells (but not CD8+ cells).

Every single patient, without exception, relapsed after autologous stem cell transplantation, and brentuximab vedotin exposure varied. The CDR3 is 15 amino acids. CDR1 is SGHAT, CDR2 FQNNGV, per germline. V shed 5 bases, J shed 2 bases, and the junction held 3 bases outside the gene matches. A note on this clone: What it binds is unknown.

Generated by immunoSEQ multiplex PCR, the TCRdb table keeps only in-frame clones and is missing some. The sample lists fewer than 100,000 clones, roughly 89% seen once, with approximately 22% in the top ten. The chain joins TRBV11-2 to TRBJ2-7, with TRBD2 matching 13 bases. The specimen comprised peripheral blood mononuclear cells (PBMCs), sampled at baseline. This TCR was recovered from a human donor with classical Hodgkin lymphoma. The chain's CDR3 is CASSPGTSGAYEQYF. CDR3 sequence (DNA): TGTGCCAGCAGCCCCGGGACTAGCGGGGCCTACGAGCAGTACTTC.